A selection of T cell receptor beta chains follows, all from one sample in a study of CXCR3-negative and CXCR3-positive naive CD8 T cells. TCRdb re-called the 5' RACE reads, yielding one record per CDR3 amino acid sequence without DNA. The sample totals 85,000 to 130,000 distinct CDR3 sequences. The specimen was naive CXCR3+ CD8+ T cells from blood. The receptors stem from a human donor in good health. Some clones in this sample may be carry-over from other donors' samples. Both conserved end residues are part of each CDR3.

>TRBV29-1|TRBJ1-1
CSDYEQGRNTEAFF
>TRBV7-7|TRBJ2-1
CASSLVSGGVLNEQFF
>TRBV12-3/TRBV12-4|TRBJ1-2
CASVGQDLWGYTF
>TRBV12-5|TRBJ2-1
CASGLVFGGRNEQFF
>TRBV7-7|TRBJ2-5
CASSLGAGAPAETQYF
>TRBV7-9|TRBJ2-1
CASSLYGENNEQFF
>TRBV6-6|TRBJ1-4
CASSYSPDQLFF
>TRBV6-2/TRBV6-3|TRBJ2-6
CASSLNRAGANVLTF
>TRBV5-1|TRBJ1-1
CASSLAGANTEAFF
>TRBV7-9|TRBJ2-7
CASSFDRGHEQYF
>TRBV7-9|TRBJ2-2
CASSLPWTGPNTGELFF
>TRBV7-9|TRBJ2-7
CASSPGTQLTYEQYF
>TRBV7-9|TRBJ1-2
CASSAQGASYGYTF
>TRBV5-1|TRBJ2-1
CASSQGWGQTYNEQFF
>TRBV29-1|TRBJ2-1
CSVVQGQGSYNEQFF
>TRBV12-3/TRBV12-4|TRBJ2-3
CASSDPDSHLTDTQYF
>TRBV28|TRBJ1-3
CASNWGPSSGNTIYF
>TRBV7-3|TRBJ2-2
CASSSRLAGGGTGELFF
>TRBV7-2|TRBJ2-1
CASSLITGSRGLNEQFF
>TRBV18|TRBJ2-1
CASSPWDSNNEQFF
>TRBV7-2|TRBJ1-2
CASSPTGGYGYTF
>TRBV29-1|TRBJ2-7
CSVGGTAGEEQYF
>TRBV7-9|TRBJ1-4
CASSLAHRVANEKLFF
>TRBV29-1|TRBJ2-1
CSVNGLASSYNEQFF
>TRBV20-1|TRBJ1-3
CSARDFDRDLMGNTIYF
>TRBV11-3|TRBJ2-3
CASRTKLAGGVDTQYF
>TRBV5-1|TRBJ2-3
CASSFSGDPTDTQYF
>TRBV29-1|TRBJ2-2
CSVGGNTGELFF
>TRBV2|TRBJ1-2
CASRGRDSVGYTF
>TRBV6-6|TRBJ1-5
CASSGIRATVGPQHF
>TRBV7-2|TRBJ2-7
CSSSLEGLARGEQYF
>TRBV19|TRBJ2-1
CASSIGPLGVEQFF
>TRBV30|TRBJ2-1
CASTDREDEQFF
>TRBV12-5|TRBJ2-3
CSSGFAGDTQYF
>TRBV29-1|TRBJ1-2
CSVVDSSYGYTF
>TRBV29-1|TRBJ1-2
CSVKGTENYGYTF
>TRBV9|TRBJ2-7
CASSVGTVSYEQYF
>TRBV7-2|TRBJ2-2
CASSHPDRAAGELFF
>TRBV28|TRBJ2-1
CASRYSHNEQFF
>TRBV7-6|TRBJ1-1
CASSPGGLGTEAFF
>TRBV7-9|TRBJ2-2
CASNLVGDPNTGELFF
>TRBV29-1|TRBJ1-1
CSVEDTGGTEAFF
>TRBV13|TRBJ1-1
CASSLRGENTEAFF
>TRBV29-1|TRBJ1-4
CSPRGRSKVGKLFF
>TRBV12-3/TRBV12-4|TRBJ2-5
CASRGGLQETQYF
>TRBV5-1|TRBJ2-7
CASSLEGTGEQYF
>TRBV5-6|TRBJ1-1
CASSLGGRVNAEAFF
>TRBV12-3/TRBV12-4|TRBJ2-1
CASGSLAGTSGGNYNEQFF
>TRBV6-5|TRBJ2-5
CASSTGQGAETQYF
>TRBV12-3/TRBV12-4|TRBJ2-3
CASGRAGSTDTQYF
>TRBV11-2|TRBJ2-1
CASSLEADYNEQFF
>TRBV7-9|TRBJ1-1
CASRASGYAEAFF
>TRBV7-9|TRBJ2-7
CASTPSRGIYEQYF
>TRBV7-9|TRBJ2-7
CASSFGQGDEQYF
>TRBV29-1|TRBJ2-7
CGGGDRGDEQYF
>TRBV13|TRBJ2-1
CASSPQAATYNEQFF
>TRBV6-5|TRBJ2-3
CASSLRLADTQYF
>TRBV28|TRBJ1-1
CASSFLLTGSNTEAFF
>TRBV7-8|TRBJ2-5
CASSPWETQYF